This T cell receptor (beta chain) was obtained from a study of identical twins. TCRdb re-analysed the 5' RACE reads in MiXCR, keeping a single row per CDR3 protein. The top ten clones hold around 1.5% of a sample with about 890,000 distinct CDR3 sequences, about 12% of them seen once. This clonotype was counted between two and nine times. These records were also assigned to another study, of yellow fever vaccine responses in identical twins.

The sequence was collected from a woman aged 18-29 years in good health. The sample comprised PBMCs.

CDR3 nucleotides: TGCGCCAGCAGTGAGTCCCGGGACAGGCCCTACAATGAGCAGTTCTTC. It encodes CASSESRDRPYNEQFF. The V and J genes are TRBV10-1 and TRBJ2-1, with 8 bases that match TRBD1. The germline V gene encodes CDR1 WNHNN and CDR2 SYGVQD (reference sequence). CDR3 length: 16 residues. V trimming: 0 bases; J trimming: 2 bases; junction bases outside the gene matches: 3.